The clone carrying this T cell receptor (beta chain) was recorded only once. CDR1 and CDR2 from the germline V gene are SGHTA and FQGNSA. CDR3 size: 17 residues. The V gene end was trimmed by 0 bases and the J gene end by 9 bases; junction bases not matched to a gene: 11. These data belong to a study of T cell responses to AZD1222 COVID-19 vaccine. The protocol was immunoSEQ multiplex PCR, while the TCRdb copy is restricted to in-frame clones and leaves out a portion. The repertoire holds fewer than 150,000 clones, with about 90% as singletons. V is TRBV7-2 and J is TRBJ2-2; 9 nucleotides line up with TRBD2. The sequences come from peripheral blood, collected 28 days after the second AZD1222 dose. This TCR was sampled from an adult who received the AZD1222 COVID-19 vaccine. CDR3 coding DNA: TGTGCCAGCAGCTTAGCTCCGACTGGCGGGGGGGCCCGGGAGCTGTTTTTT. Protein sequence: CASSLAPTGGGARELFF.